The 8 T cell receptor beta chains below all came from one sample that was sequenced in a study of blood T cell repertoires in COVID-19. Sequencing was performed with immunoSEQ multiplex PCR; in TCRdb, only in-frame clones are kept and a portion is missing. The table has 150,000 or so clones, 75% to 90% seen once. Sequencing was performed on PBMCs or T cells enriched from blood (not recorded which). These receptors were taken from a woman aged 40 to 50 who had been exposed to COVID-19.

V gene TRBV6-6 combines with J gene TRBJ1-3; D uncertain. The V end lost 4 bases, the J end lost 3 bases, and 13 bases lay between the germline ends. The CDR3 length is 15 residues. CDR1 MNHNY and CDR2 SVGAGI come from the germline V gene (reference sequence). CDR3 sequence: CASSLPERLGNTIYF. CDR3 in DNA: TGTGCCAGCAGTTTACCTGAGAGGCTTGGAAACACCATATATTTT.

The chain couples TRBV4-3 to TRBJ2-1; 8 positions agree with TRBD2. This CDR3 has 14 residues. The germline V gene has CDR1 LGHNA and CDR2 YSLEER. Trimming took 1 base from V and 14 from J; bases not matched to a gene: 10. CDR3 amino acids: CASSQVVREGREFF. CDR3 nucleotide sequence: TGCGCCAGCAGCCAAGTGGTCCGGGAGGGCCGGGAGTTCTTC.

The J gene is TRBJ1-2, the V gene TRBV6-5; 10 bases align to TRBD1. Per germline, CDR1 MNHEY and CDR2 SVGAGI. The CDR3 runs to 14 residues. Trimming removed 6 bases from V and 3 bases from J; junction bases left unmatched: 4. The CDR3 sequence: CASRTGGTHYGYTF. In DNA form, the CDR3 reads TGTGCCAGCAGGACAGGGGGCACGCACTATGGCTACACCTTC.

The V call is TRBV5-8, the J call TRBJ2-7; 7 nucleotides align to TRBD1. Germline loops: CDR1 SGHTS, CDR2 YDEGEE. There are 15 residues in the CDR3. V shed 0 bases and J 0 bases; nucleotides not matched to a gene: 3. The DNA for the CDR3 is TGTGCCAGCAGCTTGGGGGGACAGAACTCCTACGAGCAGTACTTC. Amino acid sequence: CASSLGGQNSYEQYF.

V and J are TRBV18 and TRBJ1-6; D call uncertain. The germline CDR1 and CDR2 sequences are KGHSH and LQKENI. Trimming stripped 3 bases from V and 6 bases from J, with 15 bases between. There are 16 residues in the CDR3. CDR3 bases: TGTGCCAGCTCACCCCAACCCGGGAAGGGTAATTCACCCCTCCACTTT. Amino acids: CASSPQPGKGNSPLHF. Looking up the rest from reference TRBV18 and TRBJ1-6 gives the full variable domain: NAGVMQNPRHLVRRRGQEARLRCSPMKGHSHVYWYRQLPEEGLKFMVYLQKENIIDESGMPKERFSAEFPKEGPSILRIQQVVRGDSAAYFCASSPQPGKGNSPLHFGNGTRLTVT.

The genes are TRBV10-3 and TRBJ1-1, with no clear D. V shed 2 bases and J shed 3 bases, with 4 bases lying between them. Germline V lookup: CDR1 ENHRY, CDR2 SYGVKD. The CDR3 is 12 amino acids. The CDR3 nucleotides read TGTGCCATCAGTGAGCCCTACACTGAAGCTTTCTTT. This gives the protein CAISEPYTEAFF.

This chain joins TRBV27 and TRBJ1-1, with 7 bases lining up with TRBD1. The CDR3 extends over 13 amino acids. The germline gives CDR1 MNHEY, CDR2 SMNVEV (reference sequence). Trimming at V came to 4 bases and at J to 8 bases, leaving 7 bases not matched to a gene. The CDR3 region has the DNA TGTGCCAGCAGTTCCCACAGGGGCGGAGAAGCTTTCTTT. This encodes CASSSHRGGEAFF.

The J gene is TRBJ2-2, the V gene TRBV9; D unclear. With 0 bases removed from V and 4 bases from J, the gap between germline ends came to 7 bases. The CDR3 has 14 residues. Germline V gene lookup returns CDR1 SGDLS and CDR2 YYNGEE. This chain's CDR3 is CASSVDGTTGELFF. CDR3 nucleotide sequence: TGTGCCAGCAGCGTAGACGGTACCACCGGGGAGCTGTTTTTT.